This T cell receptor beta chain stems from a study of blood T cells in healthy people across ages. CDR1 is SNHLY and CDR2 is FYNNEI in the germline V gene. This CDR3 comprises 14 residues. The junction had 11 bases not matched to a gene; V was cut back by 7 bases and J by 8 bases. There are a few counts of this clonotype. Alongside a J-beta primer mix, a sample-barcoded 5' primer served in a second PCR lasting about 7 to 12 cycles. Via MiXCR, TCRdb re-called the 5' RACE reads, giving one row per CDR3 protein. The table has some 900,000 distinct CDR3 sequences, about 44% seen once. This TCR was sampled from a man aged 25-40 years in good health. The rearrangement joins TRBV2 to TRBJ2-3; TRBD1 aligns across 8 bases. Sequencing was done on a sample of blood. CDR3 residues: CASTLDRVGGTQYF. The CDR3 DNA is TGTGCCAGCACCTTGGACAGGGTGGGGGGTACGCAGTATTTT. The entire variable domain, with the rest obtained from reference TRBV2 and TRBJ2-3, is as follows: EPEVTQTPSHQVTQMGQEVILRCVPISNHLYFYWYRQILGQKVEFLVSFYNNEISEKSEIFDDQFSVERPDGSNFTLKIRSTKLEDSAMYFCASTLDRVGGTQYFGPGTRLTVL.